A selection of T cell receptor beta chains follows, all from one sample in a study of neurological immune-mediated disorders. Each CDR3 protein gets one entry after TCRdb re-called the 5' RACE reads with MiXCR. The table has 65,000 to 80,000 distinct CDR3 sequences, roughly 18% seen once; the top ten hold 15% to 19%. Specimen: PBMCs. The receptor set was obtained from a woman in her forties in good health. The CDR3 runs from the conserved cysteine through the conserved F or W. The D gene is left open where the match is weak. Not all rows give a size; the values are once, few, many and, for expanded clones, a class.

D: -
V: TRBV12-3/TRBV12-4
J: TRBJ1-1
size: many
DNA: TGTGCCAGCAGCCCCAGCGGCGGGGCGGGGACTGAAGCTTTCTTT
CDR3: CASSPSGGAGTEAFF

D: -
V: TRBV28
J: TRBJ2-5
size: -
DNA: TGTGCCAGCAACACACAGGGATGGGAGACCCAGTACTTC
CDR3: CASNTQGWETQYF

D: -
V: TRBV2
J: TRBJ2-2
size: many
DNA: TGTGCCAGCTGTCGTCAAGTTCTAGGTGACACCGGGGAGCTGTTTTTT
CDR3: CASCRQVLGDTGELFF

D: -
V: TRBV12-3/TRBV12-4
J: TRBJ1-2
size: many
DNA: TGTGCCAGCAGTTTAGATCAGGGATCCAACTATGGCTACACCTTC
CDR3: CASSLDQGSNYGYTF

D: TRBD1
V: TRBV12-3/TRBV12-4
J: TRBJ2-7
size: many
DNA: TGTGCCAGCAGTTCGGACAGGGCATCCTACGAGCAGTACTTC
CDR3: CASSSDRASYEQYF

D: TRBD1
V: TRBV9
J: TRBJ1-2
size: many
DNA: TGTGCCAGCAGCGTTGCCGGGACAGCTAACTATGGCTACACCTTC
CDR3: CASSVAGTANYGYTF

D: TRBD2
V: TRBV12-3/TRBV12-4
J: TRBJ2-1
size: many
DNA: TGTGCCAGCAGAATCAGCGGGGCCCACTACAATGAGCAGTTCTTC
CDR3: CASRISGAHYNEQFF

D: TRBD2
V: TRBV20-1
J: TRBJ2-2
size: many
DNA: TGCAGTGCTAGTGGACTAGCGGGGGCCCCGCCCGGGGAGCTGTTTTTT
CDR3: CSASGLAGAPPGELFF

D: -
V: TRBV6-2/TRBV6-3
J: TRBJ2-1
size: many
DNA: TGTGCCAGCAGTTACTCAGGACTCGTCAATGAGCAGTTCTTC
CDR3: CASSYSGLVNEQFF

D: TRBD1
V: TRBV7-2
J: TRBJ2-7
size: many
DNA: TGTGCCAGCAGCCCCGCAACCGGGACAGGGGCTCACGAGCAGTACTTC
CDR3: CASSPATGTGAHEQYF

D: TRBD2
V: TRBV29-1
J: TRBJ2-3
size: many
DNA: TGCAGCGTTGACGGCGGGGGGCCACACTTTAGCACAGATACGCAGTATTTT
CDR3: CSVDGGGPHFSTDTQYF

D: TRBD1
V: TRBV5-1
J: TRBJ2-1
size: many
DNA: TGCGCCAGCAGCTTGGGAGGACAGGGGGGTGGCAATGAGCAGTTCTTC
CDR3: CASSLGGQGGGNEQFF

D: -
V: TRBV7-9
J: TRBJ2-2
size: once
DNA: -
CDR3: CASSGRAPNTRSCFF

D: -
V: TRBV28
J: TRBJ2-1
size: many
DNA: TGTGCCAGCAGTTTTGAGGGGAATGAGCAGTTCTTC
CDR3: CASSFEGNEQFF

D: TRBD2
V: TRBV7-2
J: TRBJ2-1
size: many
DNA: TGTGCCAGCAGCTCTTCTAGCGGGGGGGCCTCCCAGTTCTTC
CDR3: CASSSSSGGASQFF

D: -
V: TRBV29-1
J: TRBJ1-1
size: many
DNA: TGCAGCGTTGTGCGGGGAGGAAACACTGAAGCTTTCTTT
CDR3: CSVVRGGNTEAFF

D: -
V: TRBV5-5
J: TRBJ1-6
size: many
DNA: TGTGCCAGCAGCTTGGGACGGGATAATTCACCCCTCCACTTT
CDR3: CASSLGRDNSPLHF

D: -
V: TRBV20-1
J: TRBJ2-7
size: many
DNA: TGCAGTGCTAGAGCTGGGTCCTCCTACGAGCAGTACTTC
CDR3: CSARAGSSYEQYF

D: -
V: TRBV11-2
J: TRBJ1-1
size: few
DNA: TGTGCCAGCAGCTTTTCGGGGGAGACTGAAGCTTTCTTT
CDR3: CASSFSGETEAFF

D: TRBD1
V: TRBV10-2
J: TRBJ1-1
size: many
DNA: TGCGCCAGCAGTGACCAGGGGGAGCGGACTGAAGCTTTCTTT
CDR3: CASSDQGERTEAFF

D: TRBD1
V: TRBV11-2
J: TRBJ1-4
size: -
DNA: TGTGCCAGCAGCGGTGACAGGGTTAATGAAAAACTGTTTTTT
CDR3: CASSGDRVNEKLFF

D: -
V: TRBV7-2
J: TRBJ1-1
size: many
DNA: TGTGCCAGCAGCTTAAATGGGGGGCGCAGGAATGAAGCTTTCTTT
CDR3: CASSLNGGRRNEAFF

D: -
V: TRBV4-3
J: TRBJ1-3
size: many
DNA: TGCGCCAGCAGCCAGGGGCTGGGCCAAATTGGAAACACCATATATTTT
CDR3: CASSQGLGQIGNTIYF

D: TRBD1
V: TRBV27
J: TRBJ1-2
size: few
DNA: TGTGCCAGCAGACCAAAGGGGGCCGGGACACTCCTTCCCCCGGATTCGACTAACTATGGCTACACCTTC
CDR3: CASRPKGAGTLLPPDSTNYGYTF

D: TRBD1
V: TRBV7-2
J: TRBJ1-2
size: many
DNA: TGTGCCAGCAGCTCAGTGACAGGGGGCGAGGGCTACACCTTC
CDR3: CASSSVTGGEGYTF

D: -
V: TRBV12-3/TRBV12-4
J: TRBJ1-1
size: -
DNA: TGTGCCAGCAGCCCCGCTTCGGGTAGTGGAACTGAAGCTTTCTTT
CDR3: CASSPASGSGTEAFF

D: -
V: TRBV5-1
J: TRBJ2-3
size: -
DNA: TGCGCCAGCAGCTACTATGGGGCGGACACAGATACGCAGTATTTT
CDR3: CASSYYGADTDTQYF

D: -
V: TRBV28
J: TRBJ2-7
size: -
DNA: TGTGCCAGCAGCCTTCCCGGAAGGGTCCACGAGCAGTACTTC
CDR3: CASSLPGRVHEQYF